The T cell receptor (beta chain) described here comes from a study of blood T cell repertoires in COVID-19. Turning to the study itself: Samples of COVID-19 (acute and convalescent) were obtained from the United States, Italy and Spain. T cells, B-cell-depleted T cells, or PBMCs supplied cDNA or gDNA.

Original methodology: Amplifying reference gene primers gave estimates of nucleated cell counts. The method was immunoSEQ multiplex PCR; TCRdb's version includes in-frame clones alone and lacks a portion of them. The V and J calls and the clone size are those of that table, but D and trimming were determined from the DNA. The data show 350,000 to 450,000 clones, 85% seen once. Germline loops: CDR1 ENHRY, CDR2 SYGVKD. V dropped 0 bases and J dropped 7 bases, with 11 bases sitting between them. The CDR3 length is 14 residues. The rearrangement uses TRBV10-3 and TRBJ2-3, with D hard to call. The sequence was collected from a woman in her late teens or twenties with acute or convalescent COVID-19. The sample taken for sequencing was peripheral blood. The CDR3 loop reads CAISESNSPHTQYF. The CDR3 DNA reads TGTGCCATCAGTGAGTCGAACAGTCCTCATACGCAGTATTTT.